This TCR beta chain was retrieved from a study of T cell responses to AZD1222 COVID-19 vaccine. As for the study in general: Second-dose recipients at about 4 or about 12 weeks were treated as one pooled group. The study, taken as a whole, reports: Clonal diversity may have been underestimated in mostly white British donors. After two AZD1222 doses, spike-specific TCR breadth and depth rose versus day 0.

Concerning this clone itself: Its antigen is undetermined.

Some clones are missing from TCRdb's copy, which holds only in-frame ones; the method was immunoSEQ multiplex PCR. This table holds 90,000 to 150,000 clones, about 90% found once. The clonotype originates from an adult in good health. The sample here was peripheral blood, taken on day 0 of AZD1222 vaccination.

CDR3 residues: CASSSQTGEDRYGYTF. The CDR3 nucleotides are TGTGCCAGCAGCTCTCAGACAGGGGAGGACCGCTATGGCTACACCTTC. The J gene is TRBJ1-2, the V gene TRBV7-9, with TRBD1 matching 8 bases. The J segment lost 4 bases and the V segment lost 4 bases, leaving 11 bases of the junction unmatched. This CDR3 comprises 16 residues. Germline CDR1 reads SEHNR; CDR2 reads FQNEAQ (reference sequence).